The rows below give T cell receptor beta chains drawn from one sample of a study of blood T cell repertoires in COVID-19. Repertoires were generated with immunoSEQ multiplex PCR, while TCRdb's copy carries only in-frame clones and drops some. This table holds 90,000 to 120,000 clones, around 86% found once. The material sequenced was peripheral blood. These receptors came from a man between 45 and 60 years old with acute or convalescent COVID-19. Both conserved end residues are part of each CDR3. D genes are given only for firm matches. Not every row has a clone size; where given, it reads once, few, many or a size class.

v_gene	abundance	d_gene	j_gene	CDR3aa	CDR3nt
TRBV7-2	NA	TRBD2	TRBJ2-1	CASSSRLAGMVQFF	TGTGCCAGCAGCTCCAGACTAGCGGGAATGGTGCAGTTCTTC
TRBV27	NA	NA	TRBJ2-1	CASTGTNYNEQFF	TGTGCCAGTACCGGGACAAACTACAATGAGCAGTTCTTC
TRBV19	NA	NA	TRBJ1-1	CASSIVWGHMNTEAFF	TGTGCCAGTAGTATAGTTTGGGGCCACATGAACACTGAAGCTTTCTTT
TRBV19	NA	TRBD2	TRBJ2-1	CASSGGLDEQFF	TGTGCCAGTAGTGGGGGACTAGATGAGCAGTTCTTC
TRBV18	NA	NA	TRBJ1-2	CASSPGQGGNGYTF	TGTGCCAGCTCACCAGGGCAGGGCGGGAACGGCTACACCTTC
TRBV7-9	NA	NA	TRBJ1-6	CASSLAPLLGGSPLHF	TGTGCCAGCAGCTTAGCTCCCCTCTTAGGGGGTTCACCCCTCCACTTT
TRBV30	NA	NA	TRBJ1-1	CAWTKTGGTEAFF	TGTGCCTGGACAAAGACGGGGGGGACTGAAGCTTTCTTT
TRBV28	once	TRBD1	TRBJ1-3	CASSLTSGGITIYF	TGTGCCAGCAGTTTAACGTCAGGGGGAATCACCATATATTTT
TRBV12-3/TRBV12-4	once	NA	TRBJ2-3	CASSWDTPDTQYF	TGTGCCAGCAGTTGGGACACGCCAGATACGCAGTATTTT
TRBV5-1	NA	NA	TRBJ2-1	CASSQTWSSYNEQFF	TGCGCCAGCAGCCAGACGTGGAGCTCCTACAATGAGCAGTTCTTC
TRBV3-1/TRBV3-2	NA	TRBD1	TRBJ2-5	CASSQARQGAGETQYF	TGTGCCAGCAGCCAAGCTCGACAGGGGGCGGGAGAGACCCAGTACTTC
TRBV7-2	NA	NA	TRBJ1-6	CASSSGEGSSPLHF	TGTGCCAGCAGCTCGGGGGAAGGGAGTTCACCCCTCCACTTT
TRBV3-1/TRBV3-2	NA	NA	TRBJ2-1	CASSQRQAYNEQFF	TGTGCCAGCAGCCAGAGACAGGCCTACAATGAGCAGTTCTTC
TRBV5-1	once	NA	TRBJ2-7	CASSFQGGHYEQYF	TGCGCCAGCAGCTTCCAAGGGGGACACTACGAGCAGTACTTC
TRBV28	once	NA	TRBJ1-2	CASSRGTSYTF	TGTGCCAGCAGTCGGGGGACGAGCTACACCTTC
TRBV20-1	once	NA	TRBJ2-5	CSASSRQETQYF	TGCAGTGCTAGTAGCAGGCAAGAGACCCAGTACTTC
TRBV28	NA	TRBD1	TRBJ1-1	CASRGTANTEAFF	TGTGCCAGCCGAGGGACAGCAAACACTGAAGCTTTCTTT
TRBV12-3/TRBV12-4	many	TRBD2	TRBJ2-1	CASSLGLATEQFF	TGTGCCAGCAGTTTAGGACTAGCGACTGAGCAGTTCTTC
TRBV6-5	once	NA	TRBJ2-2	CATRGGTGELFF	TGTGCCACCAGGGGAGGCACCGGGGAGCTGTTTTTT
TRBV29-1	NA	TRBD2	TRBJ2-1	CSADGTSGNNEQFF	TGCAGCGCCGACGGGACTAGCGGAAACAATGAGCAGTTCTTC
TRBV7-9	few	TRBD1	TRBJ2-7	CASSLLGTGGREQYF	TGTGCCAGCAGCTTATTGGGGACAGGGGGAAGGGAGCAGTACTTC
TRBV2	NA	TRBD2	TRBJ2-7	CASSEGLARYEQYF	TGTGCCAGCAGTGAGGGACTAGCTCGGTACGAGCAGTACTTC
TRBV4-1	NA	TRBD1	TRBJ2-2	CARSRQGADTGELFF	TGCGCCCGCAGCCGACAGGGGGCGGACACCGGGGAGCTGTTTTTT
TRBV27	NA	NA	TRBJ2-1	CASSNRVGSYNEQFF	TGTGCCAGCAGCAACAGGGTCGGCTCCTACAATGAGCAGTTCTTC
TRBV5-1	few	TRBD1	TRBJ1-1	CASSSTGANTEAFF	TGCGCCAGCAGCAGTACAGGGGCTAACACTGAAGCTTTCTTT
TRBV10-3	few	TRBD2	TRBJ2-7	CAIGRGIGYEQYF	TGTGCCATCGGGCGGGGGATAGGCTACGAGCAGTACTTC
TRBV6-5	NA	NA	TRBJ2-7	CASRTGLGIYEQYF	TGTGCCAGCAGGACAGGACTGGGGATCTACGAGCAGTACTTC
TRBV28	NA	NA	TRBJ2-1	CASSFIVGRTIQNEQFF	TGTGCCAGCAGTTTCATAGTGGGTAGGACAATCCAAAATGAGCAGTTCTTC
TRBV25-1	NA	TRBD2	TRBJ2-1	CASSDYSGTNEQFF	TGTGCCAGCAGTGATTATAGCGGGACCAATGAGCAGTTCTTC
TRBV28	once	NA	TRBJ2-1	CASSQDINEQFF	TGTGCCAGCAGCCAGGACATCAATGAGCAGTTCTTC
TRBV19	NA	TRBD2	TRBJ2-7	CASSMRLGGFYEQYF	TGTGCCAGTAGTATGAGATTGGGGGGGTTCTACGAGCAGTACTTC
TRBV6-1	NA	NA	TRBJ1-6	CASREVDGLLLHF	TGTGCCAGCAGGGAAGTCGATGGGCTACTCCTCCACTTT
TRBV19	once	NA	TRBJ2-1	CASSEQGTPLYNEQFF	TGTGCCAGTAGTGAACAGGGTACCCCTCTCTACAATGAGCAGTTCTTC
TRBV18	NA	TRBD2	TRBJ2-1	CASSPGLAGRESEQFF	TGTGCCAGCTCACCAGGACTAGCGGGACGGGAAAGTGAGCAGTTCTTC
TRBV19	NA	TRBD2	TRBJ2-7	CASSIRTSGYEQYF	TGTGCCAGTAGTATTCGGACTAGCGGCTACGAGCAGTACTTC
TRBV7-9	NA	TRBD1	TRBJ1-2	CASQTLRLDRGNYGYTF	TGTGCCAGCCAGACTTTAAGATTAGACAGGGGGAACTATGGCTACACCTTC
TRBV9	NA	TRBD1	TRBJ2-1	CASSVSDRERGNEQFF	TGTGCCAGCAGCGTCTCGGACAGGGAAAGGGGCAATGAGCAGTTCTTC
TRBV14	NA	NA	TRBJ1-2	CASSQATGTLVGYTF	TGTGCCAGCAGCCAGGCTACCGGGACTTTAGTCGGCTACACCTTC
TRBV5-1	few	NA	TRBJ1-2	CASSPGGYGYTF	TGCGCCAGCAGCCCCGGGGGTTATGGCTACACCTTC
TRBV29-1	NA	NA	TRBJ2-7	CSVGTGLDYEQYF	TGCAGCGTTGGAACAGGGTTAGACTACGAGCAGTACTTC
TRBV19	NA	TRBD2	TRBJ2-5	CASTDSGLGTQYF	TGTGCCAGTACAGATAGCGGGCTGGGGACCCAGTACTTC
TRBV28	NA	TRBD2	TRBJ2-7	CASSPTGTRRVEQYF	TGTGCCAGCAGTCCGACCGGGACTAGGAGAGTCGAGCAGTACTTC
TRBV3-1/TRBV3-2	NA	NA	TRBJ2-1	CASSRGSYNEQFF	TGTGCCAGCAGTCGAGGTTCCTACAATGAGCAGTTCTTC
TRBV7-9	NA	TRBD2	TRBJ2-3	CASSVGTSGRHEDTQYF	TGTGCCAGCAGCGTCGGGACTAGCGGGAGGCATGAAGATACGCAGTATTTT
TRBV2	NA	TRBD1	TRBJ1-1	CASSGQGRGGTEAFF	TGTGCCAGCAGTGGACAGGGGAGGGGAGGCACTGAAGCTTTCTTT